The 26 T cell receptor beta chains presented below share a single source sample, sequenced in a study of T cells after yellow fever vaccination (dated by TCRdb to 2018 to 2020). Library prep was done by 5' RACE. TCRdb shows the sequencer as Illumina HiSeq 2500. The raw public data were reprocessed by TCRdb itself: fastp quality trimming at Q25, MiXCR clonotype calling, in-frame beta chains only. Entries that share a CDR3 protein sequence are merged under the most common genes and DNA. The sample contains a few hundred thousand distinct CDR3 sequences, roughly a sixth of them found a single time. 15% to 20% of the sample is in the top ten clones. The sample's treatment or condition, from its label and the paper: live attenuated yellow fever vaccine strain. The specimen comprised PBMCs, sampled roughly 5 days after the first yellow fever vaccination. The receptors shown here come from a man aged 18 to 30 who received the YFV17D yellow fever vaccine.

The rearrangement uses TRBV7-9 and TRBJ1-1; TRBD1 aligns across 7 bases. CDR1 is SEHNR and CDR2 is FQNEAQ in the germline V gene (reference sequence). This CDR3 has 16 amino acids. Trimming at V came to 4 bases and at J to 0 bases, leaving 8 bases not matched to a gene. In DNA form, the CDR3 reads TGTGCCAGCAGCTACCTCCGGGACAGCCTGAACACTGAAGCTTTCTTT. Amino acid sequence: CASSYLRDSLNTEAFF.

This clonotype was observed a few times. J is TRBJ1-4 and V is TRBV27, with a weak D call TRBD1 (5 bases). This CDR3 is built from 14 residues. V lost 4 bases to trimming and J lost 8 bases, with 14 bases between them. CDR1 and CDR2 from the germline V gene are MNHEY and SMNVEV (reference sequence). DNA of the CDR3: TGTGCCAGCAGTTCCGGGACCTACAGGGAAAAACTGTTTTTT. Its protein product is CASSSGTYREKLFF.

This clonotype was seen a handful of times. The V call is TRBV10-3, the J call TRBJ2-3; no reliable D call. Germline lookup yields CDR1 ENHRY and CDR2 SYGVKD. V shed 6 bases and J shed 5 bases, with 12 bases lying between them. The CDR3 has 13 amino acids. This CDR3 is CAIRPTALDTQYF. CDR3 sequence (DNA): TGTGCCATCAGGCCCACGGCTTTAGATACGCAGTATTTT.

This clonotype was recorded a few times. The chain couples TRBV7-2 to TRBJ2-3; the D call may be TRBD1 or TRBD2 (5 bases each). The germline V gene has CDR1 SGHTA and CDR2 FQGNSA. V lost 5 bases and J lost 6, with 18 bases in between. The CDR3 runs to 15 residues. CDR3 sequence: CASSPGAGLGDTQYF. The CDR3 DNA sequence: TGTGCCAGCAGCCCCGGGGCGGGTTTAGGTGATACGCAGTATTTT.

This clonotype was detected only a few times. This chain joins TRBV6-2 or TRBV6-3 and TRBJ1-5; weak D call: TRBD1 (6 bases). V lost 6 bases and J lost 0, with 15 bases in between. This CDR3 region has 16 residues. Germline V gene data show CDR1 as MNHEY and CDR2 as SVGEGT. In DNA form, the CDR3 reads TGTGCCAGCAGCCCGTGGGGACACCTTAGCAATCAGCCCCAGCATTTT. Protein product: CASSPWGHLSNQPQHF.

The V and J genes are TRBV5-1 and TRBJ1-1; D gene uncertain. The V gene's germline CDR1 is SGHRS and CDR2 YFSETQ. This CDR3 has 14 amino acids. V lost 1 base to trimming and J lost 5 bases, with 12 bases between them. The CDR3 coding sequence is TGCGCCAGCAGCTTGATGGGATTGGGGACTGAAGCTTTCTTT. It translates to CASSLMGLGTEAFF.

This clonotype has a handful of counts. The chain uses TRBV7-2 and TRBJ2-3; 8 nucleotides align to TRBD2. The CDR3 consists of 15 residues. Germline CDR1 is SGHTA and CDR2 is FQGNSA. V dropped 2 bases and J dropped 1; count of bases not matched to a gene: 2. The CDR3 DNA reads as TGTGCCAGCAGCTTAATTAGCGGGGGCACAGATACGCAGTATTTT. Residues: CASSLISGGTDTQYF.

The J gene is TRBJ2-5, the V gene TRBV7-2, with D perhaps TRBD1 or TRBD2 (6 bases each). Trimming pared 5 bases from V and 3 bases from J, leaving 13 bases between. The CDR3 contains 14 residues. CDR1 and CDR2 from the germline V gene are SGHTA and FQGNSA. The DNA for the CDR3 is TGTGCCAGCAGCAGAGGGGGGCCTAAAGAGACCCAGTACTTC. Protein product: CASSRGGPKETQYF.

This chain links TRBV4-3 with TRBJ1-3; D might be TRBD1 (5 bases). V was pared by 8 bases and J by 4 bases, with 9 bases between. CDR1 is LGHNA, CDR2 YSLEER, per germline. The CDR3 spans 12 residues. Here the CDR3 reads CASGALGNTIYF. The CDR3 nucleotides are TGCGCCAGCGGGGCGCTGGGAAACACCATATATTTT.

This rearrangement joins TRBV24-1 to TRBJ2-3; D is ambiguous. The CDR3 has 12 residues. Germline CDR1 is KGHDR and CDR2 is SFDVKD. V lost 7 bases, J lost 5 bases, and 9 bases lay in between. The CDR3 DNA reads TGTGCCACCAGCAACATAAAAGATACGCAGTATTTT. Its translation: CATSNIKDTQYF.

This clonotype was counted a few times. This chain joins TRBV4-1 and TRBJ1-2; D remains ambiguous. Trimming took 1 base from V and 3 from J, leaving 6 bases between them. The CDR3 consists of 13 residues. Germline CDR1 MGHRA, CDR2 YSYEKL. CDR3 region: CASSQVTDYGYTF. For the CDR3, the DNA is TGCGCCAGCAGCCAAGTAACAGACTATGGCTACACCTTC.

The rearrangement joins TRBV7-2 to TRBJ1-1, with D possibly matching TRBD1 (6 bases). The V end lost 5 bases, the J end lost 1 base, and 8 bases lay between the germline ends. The CDR3 loop spans 13 amino acids. Germline V lookup: CDR1 SGHTA, CDR2 FQGNSA. The CDR3 is CASSKDRNTEAFF. CDR3 nucleotide sequence: TGTGCCAGCAGCAAGGACAGGAACACTGAAGCTTTCTTT.

This clonotype was picked up a small number of times. The chain couples TRBV10-2 to TRBJ1-6, with D possibly matching TRBD1 (5 bases). V lost 5 bases to trimming and J lost 8 bases, with 22 bases between them. The CDR3 is made up of 17 amino acids. Germline V gene lookup returns CDR1 WSHSY and CDR2 SAAADI. The CDR3 DNA reads as TGCGCCAGCAGTAAACTAGGACACACCCCCGTGGATTCACCCCTCCACTTT. Translation: CASSKLGHTPVDSPLHF.

There are a few counts of this clonotype. V is TRBV28 and J is TRBJ1-1; unclear D gene. The CDR3 is 12 residues long. The ends were cut back, 2 bases at V and 4 bases at J, with 5 bases in the middle. Germline CDR1 MDHEN, CDR2 SYDVKM. CDR3 sequence: CASSLPRTEAFF. The CDR3 region has the DNA TGTGCCAGCAGTTTACCGCGCACTGAAGCTTTCTTT.

The count of this clonotype is one. The chain employs TRBV19 and TRBJ2-1, with 12 bases matching TRBD2. The CDR3 has 17 amino acids. V was clipped by 0 bases and J by 4 bases; unmatched bases: 4. CDR1 is LNHDA, CDR2 SQIVND, per germline (reference sequence). The DNA of the CDR3 is TGTGCCAGTAGTATAGATCGACTAGCGGGGGCGTACAATGAGCAGTTCTTC. It yields the protein CASSIDRLAGAYNEQFF.

This clonotype was seen more than once but under ten times. This chain joins TRBV20-1 and TRBJ2-7; TRBD2 agrees at 14 bases. V gave up 0 bases and J gave up 4 bases; unmatched junction bases: 5. This CDR3 is built from 16 residues. CDR1 DFQATT and CDR2 SNEGSKA come from the germline V gene (reference sequence). This CDR3 reads CSARDRLAGGHYEQYF. The CDR3 DNA reads as TGCAGTGCTAGAGATCGACTAGCGGGGGGGCATTACGAGCAGTACTTC.

V gene TRBV10-3 combines with J gene TRBJ1-6; D unresolved. This CDR3 is built from 14 residues. V dropped 0 bases and J dropped 9 bases, with 9 bases sitting between them. Germline lookup yields CDR1 ENHRY and CDR2 SYGVKD. The CDR3 coding sequence is TGTGCCATCAGTGAGTCGATGCCAGCTTCACCCCTCCACTTT. It yields the protein CAISESMPASPLHF.

This clonotype was counted between two and nine times. The J gene is TRBJ1-2, the V gene TRBV5-1; D is undetermined. Germline V CDR1 and CDR2: SGHRS, YFSETQ. V lost 4 bases, J lost 4 bases, and 14 bases lay in between. This CDR3 has 14 residues. The CDR3 nucleotides are TGCGCCAGCAGCGAGTGGGGAAAGAGCTATGGCTACACCTTC. Its protein product is CASSEWGKSYGYTF.

V gene TRBV5-4 combines with J gene TRBJ2-1; 10 nucleotides match TRBD2. Germline V gene data show CDR1 as SGHNT and CDR2 as YYREEE (reference sequence). Losses at the gene ends were 0 bases for V and 6 bases for J; bases not matched to a gene: 6. The CDR3 runs 16 residues. The CDR3 reads CASSLGGLAGVNEQFF. In DNA, the CDR3 is TGTGCCAGCAGCTTGGGTGGGCTAGCGGGAGTCAATGAGCAGTTCTTC.

The J gene is TRBJ2-5, the V gene TRBV11-2; D uncertain. Germline values: CDR1 SGHAT, CDR2 FQNNGV. The CDR3 loop spans 14 amino acids. The V end was cut by 1 base, the J end by 0 bases, with 6 bases between. The CDR3 protein is CASSLVDHQETQYF. CDR3 nucleotide sequence: TGTGCCAGCAGCTTAGTAGACCACCAAGAGACCCAGTACTTC.

V usage is TRBV5-6 and J usage is TRBJ2-7; no clear D gene. Germline V lookup: CDR1 SGHDT, CDR2 YYEEEE. V lost 7 bases, J lost 2 bases, and 13 bases lay in between. The CDR3 spans 13 residues. The CDR3 DNA is TGTGCCAGCGCTCACTGGCAGGCCTACGAGCAGTACTTC. Translated, it gives CASAHWQAYEQYF.

This clonotype came up a few times. This rearrangement joins TRBV7-9 to TRBJ2-1, with D perhaps matching TRBD1 or TRBD2 (5 bases each). Deletions cut 1 base from V and 0 bases from J, with 10 bases between. Germline CDR1 SEHNR, CDR2 FQNEAQ (reference sequence). The CDR3 is made up of 16 amino acids. The DNA of the CDR3 is TGTGCCAGCAGCTTAGGATGGGGGAGCTCCTACAATGAGCAGTTCTTC. This encodes CASSLGWGSSYNEQFF. Supplemented by reference TRBV7-9 and TRBJ2-1, the full variable domain reads DTGVSQNPRHKITKRGQNVTFRCDPISEHNRLYWYRQTLGQGPEFLTYFQNEAQLEKSRLLSDRFSAERPKGSFSTLEIQRTEQGDSAMYLCASSLGWGSSYNEQFFGPGTRLTVL.

Only a few counts were recorded for this clonotype. The V and J genes are TRBV7-2 and TRBJ1-2, with 8 bases lining up with TRBD1. V lost 5 bases and J lost 6; bases outside the gene matches: 5. The germline gives CDR1 SGHTA, CDR2 FQGNSA. The CDR3 sequence is 13 residues long. The CDR3 bases are TGTGCCAGCAGCCACGGACAGGGCCATGGCTACACCTTC. Its protein is CASSHGQGHGYTF.

This clonotype was counted a few times. This rearrangement joins TRBV18 to TRBJ2-5, with D possibly matching TRBD2 (6 bases). This CDR3 is built from 13 residues. V shed 5 bases and J shed 2 bases, with 9 bases lying between them. Germline CDR1 KGHSH, CDR2 LQKENI. CDR3 bases: TGTGCCAGCTCAAAAGGGACTCAAGAGACCCAGTACTTC. This sequence encodes CASSKGTQETQYF.

This clonotype was found a few times. This rearrangement joins TRBV6-5 to TRBJ2-3; 8 positions agree with TRBD1. The CDR3 spans 15 residues. With 2 bases clipped from V and 1 base from J, the junction kept 2 bases outside the gene matches. Germline V gives CDR1 MNHEY, CDR2 SVGAGI. CDR3 DNA: TGTGCCAGCAGTTACCAGGGACAGGGCACAGATACGCAGTATTTT. It translates to CASSYQGQGTDTQYF.

The chain employs TRBV5-1 and TRBJ1-2; a possible D gene is TRBD1 (5 bases). CDR1 is SGHRS and CDR2 is YFSETQ in the germline V gene. V lost 2 bases and J lost 3, with 14 bases in between. The CDR3 has 15 residues. The CDR3 nucleotides read TGCGCCAGCAGCTTTCGAGGGGATGAGGACTATGGCTACACCTTC. Its translation is CASSFRGDEDYGYTF. The whole variable domain, filled in from reference TRBV5-1 and TRBJ1-2, reads KAGVTQTPRYLIKTRGQQVTLSCSPISGHRSVSWYQQTPGQGLQFLFEYFSETQRNKGNFPGRFSGRQFSNSRSEMNVSTLELGDSALYLCASSFRGDEDYGYTFGSGTRLTVV.